Listed below are T cell receptor beta chains from one sample, sequenced in a study of T cell responses to AZD1222 COVID-19 vaccine. Libraries were prepared by immunoSEQ multiplex PCR; TCRdb keeps only in-frame clonotypes and omits some of them. The sample holds some 150,000 clones, approximately 86% seen once. Here the sequenced sample was peripheral blood, taken 28 days after the second dose of the MenACWY control vaccine. The origin of the receptors is an adult who received the MenACWY meningococcal vaccine as a control. The CDR3 runs from the conserved cysteine through the conserved F or W. The order of the fields is J gene, clone size, D gene, V gene, CDR3 DNA, CDR3 protein. The D gene is left open where the match is weak. Part of the rows lack a size; the others show once, few, many or a class for expanded clones.

>TRBJ1-2|NA|NA|TRBV15
TGTGCCACCAGCAGACAGGCGGCTAACTATGGCTACACCTTC
CATSRQAANYGYTF
>TRBJ2-3|once|NA|TRBV19
TGTGCCAGTAGTGGACGGGACACGCGGTATTTT
CASSGRDTRYF
>TRBJ1-1|NA|NA|TRBV7-2
TGTGCCAGCAGCCAAACCCCACTGAAGAACACTGAAGCTTTCTTT
CASSQTPLKNTEAFF
>TRBJ2-3|NA|NA|TRBV27
TGTGCCAGCAGTCCGAGCGCAGATACGCAGTATTTT
CASSPSADTQYF
>TRBJ2-7|NA|TRBD1|TRBV11-2
TGTGCCAGCAGCTTAACAGGGGCTTACGAGCAGTACTTC
CASSLTGAYEQYF
>TRBJ1-1|once|NA|TRBV7-9
TGTGCCAGCAGCTTAGCGGTGAGCACTGAAGCTTTCTTT
CASSLAVSTEAFF
>TRBJ2-3|NA|NA|TRBV2
TGTGCCAGCAGTGACGGTACCGGGATGATGGCAGATACGCAGTATTTT
CASSDGTGMMADTQYF
>TRBJ2-7|NA|NA|TRBV7-9
TGTGCCAGCAGCTTAGGCGGGACAGTATACTCCTACGAGCAGTACTTC
CASSLGGTVYSYEQYF
>TRBJ2-7|NA|TRBD1|TRBV6-5
TGTGCCAGCAGGACGGGACAGGGGGCCTCCTACGAGCAGTACTTC
CASRTGQGASYEQYF
>TRBJ2-5|NA|NA|TRBV5-1
TGCGCCAGCAGCTTGGCAGGGAACCCCCAGACCCAGTACTTC
CASSLAGNPQTQYF
>TRBJ2-1|NA|NA|TRBV6-1
TGTGCCAGCAGTGAAGCGCCGGGGGCGGCCTCCTACAATGAGCAGTTCTTC
CASSEAPGAASYNEQFF
>TRBJ2-6|NA|NA|TRBV7-3
TGTGCCAGCAGCTTATCCAGCTCCAACGTCCTGACTTTC
CASSLSSSNVLTF
>TRBJ1-1|NA|NA|TRBV18
TGTGCCAGCTCACCCAATCTTATGCGGGGGGCTTACACTGAAGCTTTCTTT
CASSPNLMRGAYTEAFF
>TRBJ2-1|NA|NA|TRBV4-1
TGCGCCAGCAGCCAAGGGTTTGGAGGGCAACCGAGCTCCTACAATGAGCAGTTCTTC
CASSQGFGGQPSSYNEQFF
>TRBJ2-5|NA|TRBD2|TRBV18
TGTGCCAGCTCCCCCGGGACTACCAGAGAGACCCAGTACTTC
CASSPGTTRETQYF
>TRBJ2-5|few|NA|TRBV20-1
TGCAGTGCTAGTCACAAAGAGACCCAGTACTTC
CSASHKETQYF
>TRBJ1-2|NA|TRBD1|TRBV5-1
TGCGCCAGCAGCTCGGGGACAGGGAGCTATGGCTACACCTTC
CASSSGTGSYGYTF
>TRBJ2-5|NA|TRBD1|TRBV23-1
TGCGCCAGCCTCCAGTGGGGGACAGGGCAACAACAAGAGACCCAGTACTTC
CASLQWGTGQQQETQYF
>TRBJ1-1|NA|NA|TRBV28
TGTGCCAGCAGTAACCCGCCGGGATGGCGCTCGAGGGGGACTGAAGCTTTCTTT
CASSNPPGWRSRGTEAFF
>TRBJ1-1|NA|NA|TRBV5-6
TGTGCCAGCAGCTTGGGGGTGGGGATCGCTGAAGCTTTCTTT
CASSLGVGIAEAFF
>TRBJ1-5|NA|NA|TRBV4-3
TGCGCCAGCAGCCAAGAGTTTCGGGGGGCTAGCAATCAGCCCCAGCATTTT
CASSQEFRGASNQPQHF
>TRBJ1-1|few|NA|TRBV18
TGTGCCAGCTCGCTGAGTGGATGGGACACTGAAGCTTTCTTT
CASSLSGWDTEAFF
>TRBJ1-2|NA|NA|TRBV11-3
TGTGCCAGCAGCTTAGTCGGAGGATTGGGTGGCTACACCTTC
CASSLVGGLGGYTF
>TRBJ2-3|few|NA|TRBV27
TGTGCCAGCAGTTGGGACCCACGCACAGATACGCAGTATTTT
CASSWDPRTDTQYF
>TRBJ2-5|NA|TRBD2|TRBV11-2
TGTGCCAGCAGCCGGCGGGCAGCGGGACTCGAAGAGACCCAGTACTTC
CASSRRAAGLEETQYF
>TRBJ1-2|once|NA|TRBV24-1
TGTGCCACCAGTGTAGCGGGGATCAACTATGGCTACACCTTC
CATSVAGINYGYTF
>TRBJ2-1|NA|TRBD1|TRBV4-3
TGCGCCAGCAGCCAAGCGGCGGGACAGGGCTATGAGCAGTTCTTC
CASSQAAGQGYEQFF
>TRBJ1-2|NA|TRBD1|TRBV30
TGTGCCTGGCAGGGGGAGTACTATGGCTACACCTTC
CAWQGEYYGYTF
>TRBJ2-1|NA|TRBD2|TRBV3-1/TRBV3-2
TGTGCCAGCAGCCCTAGGACTAGCGGTGAGCAGTTCTTC
CASSPRTSGEQFF
>TRBJ1-6|NA|NA|TRBV5-1
TGCGCCAGCAGCTTGGATCGGACATATAATTCACCCCTCCACTTT
CASSLDRTYNSPLHF
>TRBJ1-6|NA|TRBD1|TRBV19
TGTGCCAGTAGTGAATCGACAGGGGTAGGTTCACCCCTCCACTTT
CASSESTGVGSPLHF
>TRBJ2-1|NA|TRBD2|TRBV7-7
TGTGCTAGCAGCCCCGGGACTAGCGGGAGAGTGAATGAGCAGTTCTTC
CASSPGTSGRVNEQFF
>TRBJ1-2|NA|TRBD1|TRBV19
TGTGCCAGTAACCTCGGGACAGGGGGCGGCTATGGCTACACCTTC
CASNLGTGGGYGYTF
>TRBJ2-2|NA|NA|TRBV15
TGTGCCACCAGCAGAGTGGACCGTCCGAACACCGGGGAGCTGTTTTTT
CATSRVDRPNTGELFF
>TRBJ2-1|NA|NA|TRBV7-3
TGTGCCAGCAGCCGGGGGCGAGGGAGCTCCTACAATGAGCAGTTCTTC
CASSRGRGSSYNEQFF
>TRBJ2-4|NA|NA|TRBV29-1
TGCAGCGCTCCACTAGACGACGGCATTCAGTACTTC
CSAPLDDGIQYF
>TRBJ2-3|NA|NA|TRBV5-1
TGCGCCAGCAGCGGAGCGGAGAGCACAGATACGCAGTATTTT
CASSGAESTDTQYF
>TRBJ2-1|NA|NA|TRBV5-6
TGTGCCAGCAGCTGGAGGGTGGAGGATGTCTACAATGAGCAGTTCTTC
CASSWRVEDVYNEQFF
>TRBJ1-5|NA|TRBD1|TRBV30
TGTGCCTGGAGTGGAACAGGGGATCAGCCCCAGCATTTT
CAWSGTGDQPQHF
>TRBJ2-1|NA|TRBD1|TRBV9
TGTGCCAGCAGCGTCAGGTACAGGGGCAATGAGCAGTTCTTC
CASSVRYRGNEQFF
>TRBJ1-2|NA|NA|TRBV5-4
TGTGCCAGCAGCTTGGAGAGACAGTCCTATGGCTACACCTTC
CASSLERQSYGYTF
>TRBJ2-3|NA|NA|TRBV7-2
TGTGCCAGCAGCTTAGTGGGGAAAAGCACAGATACGCAGTATTTT
CASSLVGKSTDTQYF
>TRBJ1-1|NA|TRBD1|TRBV6-5
TGTGCCAGCAGGGCGGGACAGGGGGTCACTGAAGCTTTCTTT
CASRAGQGVTEAFF
>TRBJ1-2|NA|NA|TRBV7-9
TGTGCCAGCAGCTTAGCGCGCACTTACGATGGCTACACCTTC
CASSLARTYDGYTF
>TRBJ2-7|NA|TRBD2|TRBV11-3
TGTGCCAGCAGCTTACCGCTAGCGGGGGCCTACGAGCAGTACTTC
CASSLPLAGAYEQYF
>TRBJ1-2|NA|TRBD1|TRBV19
TGTGCCAGTACCCTCGGACAGGTCTATGGCTACACCTTC
CASTLGQVYGYTF
>TRBJ2-5|NA|NA|TRBV6-5
TGTGCCAGCGGTACTGGAGAGACCCAGTACTTC
CASGTGETQYF
>TRBJ1-6|once|TRBD1|TRBV4-1
TGCGCCAGCAGCCAGGGACAGGGGGTCTCGACCTATAATTCACCCCTCCACTTT
CASSQGQGVSTYNSPLHF
>TRBJ2-1|NA|NA|TRBV9
TGTGCCAGCAGCGTAGTGGGGGGAAACTACAATGAGCAGTTCTTC
CASSVVGGNYNEQFF
>TRBJ2-2|once|NA|TRBV6-6
TGTGCCAGCAGGGACACAGGGTTGAACACCGGGGAGCTGTTTTTT
CASRDTGLNTGELFF